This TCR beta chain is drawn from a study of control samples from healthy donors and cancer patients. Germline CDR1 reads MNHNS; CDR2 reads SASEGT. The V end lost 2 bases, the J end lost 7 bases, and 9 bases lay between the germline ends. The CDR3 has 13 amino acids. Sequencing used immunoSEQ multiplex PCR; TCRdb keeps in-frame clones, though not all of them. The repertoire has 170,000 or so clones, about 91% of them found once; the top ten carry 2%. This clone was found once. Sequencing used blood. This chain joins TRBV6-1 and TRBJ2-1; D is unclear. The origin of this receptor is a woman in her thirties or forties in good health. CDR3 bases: TGTGCCAGCAGTGAACCCCCCAGGAATGAGCAGTTCTTC. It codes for CASSEPPRNEQFF.